Listed below are T cell receptor beta chains from one sample, sequenced in a study of blood T cell repertoires in COVID-19. The method was immunoSEQ multiplex PCR; TCRdb's version includes in-frame clones alone and lacks a portion of them. Of approximately 280,000 clones listed, roughly 90% were seen once; the top ten hold 1.9%. Sequenced sample: PBMCs or T cells enriched from blood (not recorded which). The receptors were gathered from a woman aged 55-70 years who had recovered from COVID-19. The CDR3 runs from the conserved cysteine through the conserved F or W. A D gene is named only where the DNA matches it firmly. Where a row states a size, it is once, few, many or the class of an expanded clone; other rows omit it.

>TRBV18|.|.|TRBJ2-1
TGTGCCAGCTCACCACTGATAACAGGGTGGATCGATGAGCAGTTCTTC
CASSPLITGWIDEQFF
>TRBV29-1|.|.|TRBJ1-5
TGCAGCGTCCGCGCGGGTGATCAGCCCCAGCATTTT
CSVRAGDQPQHF
>TRBV5-6|TRBD1|.|TRBJ1-5
TGTGCCAGCAGCTCCAGGGCGGGACAGGGGAGTAAAAGGGATTTT
CASSSRAGQGSKRDF
>TRBV29-1|.|.|TRBJ2-7
TGCAGCGTTGAGGCTCCAGGGGCTTATACTGATGTCGAGCAGTACTTC
CSVEAPGAYTDVEQYF
>TRBV5-1|TRBD1|.|TRBJ2-5
TGCGCCAGCAGCCACCGGGACAGGGGGCGAGGAGAGACCCAGTACTTC
CASSHRDRGRGETQYF
>TRBV18|.|.|TRBJ2-7
TGTGCCAGCTCTACCTGGACGTCACGGGGCTACGAGCAGTACTTC
CASSTWTSRGYEQYF
>TRBV5-1|TRBD1|.|TRBJ2-3
TGCGCCAGCAGAACGGGACAGGCTTTCGCAGATACGCAGTATTTT
CASRTGQAFADTQYF
>TRBV5-5|.|.|TRBJ2-1
TGTGCCAGCAGTCCCGACAGGTCTTTCCCTTTCAGCTCCTACAATGAGCAGTTCTTC
CASSPDRSFPFSSYNEQFF
>TRBV30|.|.|TRBJ2-7
TGTGCCGGCGACAGTTCGCCCTACGAGCAGTACTTC
CAGDSSPYEQYF
>TRBV18|TRBD2|.|TRBJ2-7
TGTGCCAGCTCACCAGGGCTAGCGGGAGGTACCTACGAGCAGTACTTC
CASSPGLAGGTYEQYF
>TRBV24-1|.|.|TRBJ1-2
TGTGCCACCAGTGATACTCAGAGGAGCTACACCTTC
CATSDTQRSYTF
>TRBV19|TRBD2|.|TRBJ2-5
TGTGCCTCCAGAGAAGCGGGGGTGTATCGAGAGACCCAGTACTTC
CASREAGVYRETQYF
>TRBV3-1/TRBV3-2|.|.|TRBJ1-1
TGTGCCAGCAGCCATCGGTGGAAAACGGGCACTGAAGCTTTCTTT
CASSHRWKTGTEAFF
>TRBV7-3|.|.|TRBJ1-5
TGTGCCAGCAGCTTAGCCAGGGATCAGCCCCAGCATTTT
CASSLARDQPQHF
>TRBV12-5|TRBD1|.|TRBJ1-2
TGTGCTAGTGGTTTCCAAACAGGGGGTTCAGGGTATGGCTACACCTTC
CASGFQTGGSGYGYTF
>TRBV7-8|.|.|TRBJ2-3
TGTGCCAGCACCCGGCGGGCAGGGACAAGCACAGATACGCAGTATTTT
CASTRRAGTSTDTQYF
>TRBV28|.|.|TRBJ1-1
TGTGCCAGCAGTTTAGGCCAGGATGAAGCTTTCTTT
CASSLGQDEAFF
>TRBV6-5|.|.|TRBJ1-1
TGTGCCAGCAGCCCGCTGACAAACACTGAAGCTTTCTTT
CASSPLTNTEAFF
>TRBV2|.|.|TRBJ2-2
TGTGCCAGCAGAGAACGGGAGACCGGGGAGCTGTTTTTT
CASRERETGELFF
>TRBV2|TRBD1|once|TRBJ2-7
TGTGCCAGCAAGTCAAACGCGGACAGGTCCTACGAGCAGTACTTC
CASKSNADRSYEQYF
>TRBV6-1|TRBD1|.|TRBJ1-5
TGTGCCAGCAGAGAACCTTGGGACAGTAGCAATCAGCCCCAGCATTTT
CASREPWDSSNQPQHF